Below, 14 T cell receptor beta chains from the same sample are listed, as sequenced in a study of T cell changes during pregnancy in multiple sclerosis (dated by TCRdb to about 2019). Library prep was done by the immunoSEQ multiplex PCR assay. TCRdb mirrors the immuneACCESS table, restricted to in-frame sequences. Some clones are absent from its copies; in checked studies, under half trace to an unresolved V gene, and the reason for the others is unknown. This sample comprises some 60,000 clones, over 85% of them detected only once. Jointly, the top ten make up 2.5% to 4% of the sample. This sample comprised peripheral blood, obtained in the first trimester of pregnancy. These receptors were collected from a female donor in good health, enrolled as a control in a pregnancy study.

This clone came up a few times. This chain connects TRBV6-5 to TRBJ2-1, with D hard to call. Germline V gene sequence: CDR1 MNHEY, CDR2 SVGAGI. With 6 bases removed from V and 0 bases from J, the gap between germline ends came to 12 bases. This CDR3 is 15 amino acids long. The CDR3 DNA is TGTGCCAGCAGCTCAGACTCGGACTCCTACAATGAGCAGTTCTTC. This codes for CASSSDSDSYNEQFF.

This chain connects TRBV5-4 to TRBJ1-2; D call uncertain. CDR1 and CDR2 (germline): SGHNT, YYREEE (reference sequence). The CDR3 consists of 13 residues. The V end was cut by 0 bases, the J end by 2 bases, with 5 bases between. The CDR3 DNA is TGTGCCAGCAGCTTGGAACAGAACTATGGCTACACCTTC. Amino acid sequence: CASSLEQNYGYTF.

The genes are TRBV6-5 and TRBJ1-2, with a weak D call TRBD1 (5 bases). Germline assignment: CDR1 MNHEY and CDR2 SVGAGI. The CDR3 covers 14 residues. V lost 2 bases and J lost 4, with 11 bases in between. CDR3 nucleotides: TGTGCCAGCAGTTACAAAAGGGGCCCCTATGGCTACACCTTC. Amino acid sequence: CASSYKRGPYGYTF.

The chain couples TRBV7-9 to TRBJ1-5; no clear D. Germline values: CDR1 SEHNR, CDR2 FQNEAQ (reference sequence). The CDR3 consists of 12 residues. Deletions cut 2 bases from V and 6 bases from J, with 5 bases between. The CDR3 spells CASSLTSQPQHF. The CDR3 nucleotides are TGTGCCAGCAGCTTAACTAGTCAGCCCCAGCATTTT.

This rearrangement joins TRBV11-2 to TRBJ1-5; the D gene is possibly TRBD1 (6 bases). CDR1 SGHAT and CDR2 FQNNGV come from the germline V gene. V was cut by 5 bases and J by 4 bases, with 15 bases left in between. This CDR3 is 15 amino acids long. Here the CDR3 reads CASSTTGDTNQPQHF. The CDR3 DNA reads as TGTGCCAGCAGCACGACAGGAGATACTAATCAGCCCCAGCATTTT.

The gene calls are TRBV4-1 and TRBJ2-1; 10 bases are a match to TRBD2. This CDR3 spans 19 amino acids. The V and J ends lost 4 bases and 4 bases, in that order; junction bases with no gene match: 16. CDR1 and CDR2 from the germline V gene are MGHRA and YSYEKL. The CDR3 spells CASSPPGAGGSFTYNEQFF. The CDR3 nucleotides read TGCGCCAGCAGCCCCCCGGGAGCGGGGGGGTCCTTCACTTACAATGAGCAGTTCTTC.

The V call is TRBV18, the J call TRBJ2-1, with D perhaps matching TRBD1 (5 bases). Germline V gene data show CDR1 as KGHSH and CDR2 as LQKENI. The length of the CDR3 is 14 residues. V gave up 1 base and J gave up 4 bases, with 8 bases separating them. The DNA of the CDR3 is TGTGCCAGCTCACCACGGCAGGGTTACAATGAGCAGTTCTTC. This codes for CASSPRQGYNEQFF.

V and J are TRBV7-9 and TRBJ2-1, with D possibly matching TRBD2 (5 bases). This CDR3 comprises 12 residues. Trimming pared 3 bases from V and 14 bases from J, leaving 14 bases between. CDR1 SEHNR and CDR2 FQNEAQ come from the germline V gene (reference sequence). The CDR3 protein is CASSFPPREKFF. In DNA form, the CDR3 reads TGTGCCAGCAGCTTCCCTCCGAGGGAGAAGTTCTTC.

This clone came up once. The genes are TRBV2 and TRBJ2-7; TRBD2 aligns across 12 bases. Germline V gene lookup returns CDR1 SNHLY and CDR2 FYNNEI. Germline trimming cut 6 bases from V and 2 bases from J; bases unmatched to any gene: 5. CDR3 size: 15 residues. As DNA, the CDR3 is TGTGCCAGCAGCGGGACTAGCGGGCTTACCTACGAGCAGTACTTC. This sequence encodes CASSGTSGLTYEQYF.

The genes are TRBV2 and TRBJ1-2; no clear D gene. The CDR3 totals 14 residues. V was trimmed by 0 bases and J by 7 bases, leaving 12 bases between them. CDR1 and CDR2 (germline): SNHLY, FYNNEI. CDR3 DNA: TGTGCCAGCAGTGAAGCCGGAGGGTACGGTGGCTACACCTTC. This sequence encodes CASSEAGGYGGYTF.

Written as DNA, the CDR3 is TGTGCCAGCAGCTTTGACAGGGGCTCCTACAATGAGCAGTTCTTC. It codes for CASSFDRGSYNEQFF. This chain links TRBV7-2 with TRBJ2-1, with TRBD1 matching over 8 bases. Germline CDR1 SGHTA, CDR2 FQGNSA. The V gene end was trimmed by 3 bases and the J gene end by 0 bases; junction bases not matched to a gene: 1. The CDR3 loop spans 15 amino acids.

This clone has a handful of counts. This chain uses TRBV5-5 with TRBJ1-2, with a tentative D call TRBD1 (5 bases). Trimming pared 7 bases from V and 2 bases from J, leaving 15 bases between. The V gene's germline CDR1 is SGHKS and CDR2 YYEKEE (reference sequence). The CDR3 has 14 residues. The CDR3 loop reads CASGQGLSNYGYTF. The CDR3 DNA reads TGTGCCAGCGGCCAGGGTTTATCCAACTATGGCTACACCTTC.

This clone was found a few times. The chain joins TRBV11-2 to TRBJ2-5; 8 bases line up with TRBD2. The germline gives CDR1 SGHAT, CDR2 FQNNGV. J gave up 7 bases and V 1 base, and 11 bases lay outside the gene matches. The CDR3 is made up of 16 amino acids. The CDR3 loop reads CASSLGMTGAGGTQYF. CDR3 nucleotides: TGTGCCAGCAGCTTAGGAATGACGGGGGCGGGGGGGACCCAGTACTTC.

J is TRBJ1-2 and V is TRBV5-6; TRBD1 might be the D (6 bases). CDR1 is SGHDT, CDR2 YYEEEE, per germline. Trimming cost V 2 bases and J 2 bases, with 10 bases left between them. This CDR3 contains 14 residues. This CDR3 is CASSFGTTNYGYTF. The CDR3 DNA reads as TGTGCCAGCAGCTTCGGGACAACCAACTATGGCTACACCTTC.